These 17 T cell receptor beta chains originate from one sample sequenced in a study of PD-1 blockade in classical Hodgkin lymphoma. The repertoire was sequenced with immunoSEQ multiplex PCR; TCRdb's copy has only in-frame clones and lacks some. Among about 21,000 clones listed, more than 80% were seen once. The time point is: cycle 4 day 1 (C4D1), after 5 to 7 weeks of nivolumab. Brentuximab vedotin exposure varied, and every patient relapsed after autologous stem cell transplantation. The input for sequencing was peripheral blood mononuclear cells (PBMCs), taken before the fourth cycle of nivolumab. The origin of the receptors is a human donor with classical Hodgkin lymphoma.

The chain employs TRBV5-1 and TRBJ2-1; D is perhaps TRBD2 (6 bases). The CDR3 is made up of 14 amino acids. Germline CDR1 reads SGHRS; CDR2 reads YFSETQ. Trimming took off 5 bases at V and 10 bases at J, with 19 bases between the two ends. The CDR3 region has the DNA TGCGCCAGCAGGGGGGACTCCTCAACGGGGGAGCAGTTCTTC. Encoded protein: CASRGDSSTGEQFF.

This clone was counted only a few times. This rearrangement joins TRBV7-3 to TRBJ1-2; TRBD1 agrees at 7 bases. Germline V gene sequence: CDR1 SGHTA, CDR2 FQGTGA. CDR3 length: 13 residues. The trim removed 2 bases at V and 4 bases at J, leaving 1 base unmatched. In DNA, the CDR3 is TGTGCCAGCAGCTTAGGGGACAGCTATGGCTACACCTTC. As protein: CASSLGDSYGYTF.

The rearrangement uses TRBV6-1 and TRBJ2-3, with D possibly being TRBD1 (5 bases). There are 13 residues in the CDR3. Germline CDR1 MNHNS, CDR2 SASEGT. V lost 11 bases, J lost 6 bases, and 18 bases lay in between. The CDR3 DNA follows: TGTGCCGGCCGGACACTCGGAACGGATACGCAGTATTTT. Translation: CAGRTLGTDTQYF.

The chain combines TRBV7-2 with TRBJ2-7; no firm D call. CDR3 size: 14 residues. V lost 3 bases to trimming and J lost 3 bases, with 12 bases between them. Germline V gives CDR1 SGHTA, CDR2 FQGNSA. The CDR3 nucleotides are TGTGCCAGCAGCTTCGCCCCAGAGGTCTACGAGCAGTACTTC. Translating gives CASSFAPEVYEQYF.

CDR3 in amino acids: CSVEEPGESSYEQYF. In DNA form, the CDR3 reads TGCAGCGTTGAAGAACCAGGGGAAAGCTCCTACGAGCAGTACTTC. J is TRBJ2-7 and V is TRBV29-1; D is perhaps TRBD1 (6 bases). CDR1 is SQVTM, CDR2 ANQGSEA, per germline. V was pared by 0 bases and J by 0 bases, with 12 bases between. The CDR3 contains 15 residues.

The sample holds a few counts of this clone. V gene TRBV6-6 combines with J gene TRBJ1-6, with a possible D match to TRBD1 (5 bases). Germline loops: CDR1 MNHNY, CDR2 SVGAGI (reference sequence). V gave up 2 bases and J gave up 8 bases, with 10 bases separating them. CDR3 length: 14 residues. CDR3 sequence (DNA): TGTGCCAGCAGTTACGAAGTGGGACATTCACCCCTCCACTTT. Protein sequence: CASSYEVGHSPLHF.

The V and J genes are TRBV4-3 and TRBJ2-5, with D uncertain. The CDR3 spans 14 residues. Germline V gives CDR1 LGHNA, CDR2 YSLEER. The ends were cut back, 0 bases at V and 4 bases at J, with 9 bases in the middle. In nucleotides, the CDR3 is TGCGCCAGCAGCCAAGATAGGGCAGGAGAGACCCAGTACTTC. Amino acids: CASSQDRAGETQYF.

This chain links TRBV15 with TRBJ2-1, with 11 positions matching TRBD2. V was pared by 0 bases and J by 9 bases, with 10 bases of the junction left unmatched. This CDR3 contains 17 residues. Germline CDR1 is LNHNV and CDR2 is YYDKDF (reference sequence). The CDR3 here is CATSREKTSGGASEQFF. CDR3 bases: TGTGCCACCAGCAGAGAGAAAACTAGCGGGGGAGCCAGTGAGCAGTTCTTC.

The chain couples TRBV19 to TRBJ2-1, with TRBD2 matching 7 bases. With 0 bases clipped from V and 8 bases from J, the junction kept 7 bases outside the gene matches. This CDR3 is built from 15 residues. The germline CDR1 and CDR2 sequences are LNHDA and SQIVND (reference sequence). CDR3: CASSIDATSVYEQFF. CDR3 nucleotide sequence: TGTGCCAGTAGTATAGATGCCACTAGCGTCTATGAGCAGTTCTTC.

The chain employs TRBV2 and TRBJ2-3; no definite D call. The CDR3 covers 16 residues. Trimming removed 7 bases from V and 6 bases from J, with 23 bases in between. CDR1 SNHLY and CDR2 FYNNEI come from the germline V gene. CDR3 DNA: TGTGCCAGCACTTCCCAGCGCAGGCCGCAGGTGGATACGCAGTATTTT. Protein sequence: CASTSQRRPQVDTQYF.

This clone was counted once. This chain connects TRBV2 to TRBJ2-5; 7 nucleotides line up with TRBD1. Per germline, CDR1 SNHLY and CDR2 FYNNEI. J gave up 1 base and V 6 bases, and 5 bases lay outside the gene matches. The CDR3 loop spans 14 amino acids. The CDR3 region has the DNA TGTGCCAGCAGACGGGACAGTCCCCAAGAGACCCAGTACTTC. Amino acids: CASRRDSPQETQYF.

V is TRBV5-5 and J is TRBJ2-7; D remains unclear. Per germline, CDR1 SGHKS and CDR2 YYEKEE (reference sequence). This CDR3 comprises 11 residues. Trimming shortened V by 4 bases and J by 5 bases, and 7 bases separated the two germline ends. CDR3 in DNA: TGTGCCAGCAGCAAACGGGACGAGCAGTACTTC. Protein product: CASSKRDEQYF.

CDR3 sequence reads: CASRLFGTGELFF. CDR3 sequence (DNA): TGTGCCAGCCGCTTATTCGGGACCGGGGAGCTGTTTTTT. The V call is TRBV27, the J call TRBJ2-2, with no clear D. The CDR3 runs to 13 residues. Trimming removed 8 bases from V and 5 bases from J, with 12 bases in between. Germline V lookup: CDR1 MNHEY, CDR2 SMNVEV (reference sequence).

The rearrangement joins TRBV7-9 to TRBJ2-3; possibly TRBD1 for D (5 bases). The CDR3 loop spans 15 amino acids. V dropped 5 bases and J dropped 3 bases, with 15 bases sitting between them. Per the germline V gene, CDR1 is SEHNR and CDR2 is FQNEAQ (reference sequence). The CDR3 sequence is CASSALGAETDTQYF. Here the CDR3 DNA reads TGTGCCAGCAGCGCCTTAGGGGCGGAAACAGATACGCAGTATTTT.

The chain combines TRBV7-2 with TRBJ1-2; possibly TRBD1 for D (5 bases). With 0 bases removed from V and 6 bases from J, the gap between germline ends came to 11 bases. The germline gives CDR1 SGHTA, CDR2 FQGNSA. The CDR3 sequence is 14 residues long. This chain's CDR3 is CASSLAPGRNGYTF. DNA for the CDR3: TGTGCCAGCAGCTTAGCGCCGGGACGTAATGGCTACACCTTC.

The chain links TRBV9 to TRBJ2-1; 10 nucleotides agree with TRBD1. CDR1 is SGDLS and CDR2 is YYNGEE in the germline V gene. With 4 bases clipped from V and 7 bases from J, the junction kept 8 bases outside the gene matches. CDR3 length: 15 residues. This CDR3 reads CASSQRGQGRNEQFF. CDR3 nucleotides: TGTGCCAGCAGCCAAAGGGGACAGGGGCGGAATGAGCAGTTCTTC.

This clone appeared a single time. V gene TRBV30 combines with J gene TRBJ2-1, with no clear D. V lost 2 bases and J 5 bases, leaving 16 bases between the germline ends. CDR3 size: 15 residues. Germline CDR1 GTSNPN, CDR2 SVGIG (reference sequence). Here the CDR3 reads CAWSNLGSQNNEQFF. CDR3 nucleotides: TGTGCCTGGAGTAATTTGGGTAGTCAGAACAATGAGCAGTTCTTC.